The T cell receptor beta chain described here comes from a study of shared clonotypes between healthy human individuals. It was about 210 ng DNA, about 30,000 T cell genomes, that sorted-subset replicate PCRs used. The table came from immunoSEQ multiplex PCR; TCRdb's copy has only in-frame clones and leaves some out. The data contain 2,500,000 or so clones, 80% to 95% of them singletons. As to this clone: Its antigen is as yet unknown. Other DNA sequences within the sample encode an identical CDR3.

Trimming took off 0 bases at V and 7 bases at J, with 11 bases between the two ends. The CDR3 has 14 amino acids. Germline V gene data show CDR1 as SGDLS and CDR2 as YYNGEE. Study findings and constraints: Sorted-subset samples were not fully sequenced, rarefaction indicated. Approximately 4.5% was the fraction of naive CD4 clonotypes found shared across a handful of donors.

This clonotype was sampled from a man in his late teens or twenties in good health. Some clones in this sample may be carry-over from other donors' samples. What was sequenced was naive CD4+ T cells from PBMCs. Subset meaning: CD45RA+ positively selected. The chain employs TRBV9 and TRBJ2-1, with D tentatively TRBD2 (7 bases). The CDR3 DNA sequence: TGTGCCAGCAGCGTAGTAGGGGGAGGGAATGAGCAGTTCTTC. Translation gives CASSVVGGGNEQFF.